Listed here are 29 T cell receptor beta chains from one sample, sequenced in a study of CD8 T cells in ankylosing spondylitis. A single record per CDR3 protein comes from TCRdb applying MiXCR to the 5' RACE reads. The repertoire holds hundreds of thousands of distinct CDR3 sequences, with around 20% as singletons. The sequenced sample was blood, either unsorted or a sorted T cell fraction (not recorded which). All receptors come from a female donor with ankylosing spondylitis or in good health (not recorded which).

At least ten counts were recorded for this clonotype. This chain joins TRBV4-3 and TRBJ1-5; D is ambiguous. The CDR3 length is 15 residues. Trimming left V 4 bases short and J 4 bases short, with 14 bases between. Looked up from germline, CDR1 is LGHNA and CDR2 is YSLEER. The CDR3 coding sequence is TGCGCCAGCAGCCCTGTCTGGGGTGTTAATCAGCCCCAGCATTTT. Amino acid sequence: CASSPVWGVNQPQHF.

The chain combines TRBV7-9 with TRBJ2-1, with D tentatively TRBD1 (6 bases). V lost 1 base and J lost 10, with 17 bases in between. Per germline, CDR1 SEHNR and CDR2 FQNEAQ (reference sequence). This CDR3 comprises 15 residues. This CDR3 reads CASSLGAGARNEQFF. The DNA of the CDR3 is TGTGCCAGCAGCTTAGGGGCAGGGGCCCGAAACGAGCAGTTCTTC.

This chain connects TRBV5-1 to TRBJ2-6; D remains unclear. Germline V lookup: CDR1 SGHRS, CDR2 YFSETQ. Trimming cost V 0 bases and J 3 bases, with 1 base left between them. The CDR3 covers 13 residues. CDR3: CASSLDGANVLTF. The CDR3 bases are TGCGCCAGCAGCTTGGATGGGGCCAACGTCCTGACTTTC.

The chain employs TRBV20-1 and TRBJ2-4; 7 bases match TRBD2. CDR1 and CDR2 from the germline V gene are DFQATT and SNEGSKA (reference sequence). The CDR3 is 12 amino acids. The CDR3 DNA is TGCGCGGGGGAGCGGATCAAAAACATTCAGTACTTC. It encodes CAGERIKNIQYF.

Only a few counts were recorded for this clonotype. The chain carries TRBV29-1 and TRBJ2-7, with TRBD1 matching over 8 bases. J lost 4 bases, V lost 3 bases, and 5 bases had no gene match. The CDR3 loop spans 13 amino acids. The germline V gene has CDR1 SQVTM and CDR2 ANQGSEA. This chain's CDR3 is CSVEADRGYEQYF. The DNA of the CDR3 is TGCAGCGTTGAGGCCGACAGGGGTTACGAGCAGTACTTC.

The chain carries TRBV5-1 and TRBJ1-1, with D perhaps matching TRBD1 (5 bases). The CDR3 is made up of 13 amino acids. Germline CDR1 is SGHRS and CDR2 is YFSETQ. V lost 7 bases to trimming and J lost 4 bases, with 14 bases between them. The CDR3 DNA is TGCGCCAGCGTTCCGGCCGGGGGCACTGAAGCTTTCTTT. It translates to CASVPAGGTEAFF.

The rearrangement joins TRBV7-3 to TRBJ2-1; the D is unclear. Deletions cut 5 bases from V and 12 bases from J, with 20 bases between. The CDR3 is 14 residues long. Germline V gene data show CDR1 as SGHTA and CDR2 as FQGTGA. In nucleotides, the CDR3 is TGTGCCAGCAGCAAGAACCGTAACGGAGAAGTGCAGTTCTTC. Its translation is CASSKNRNGEVQFF.

This clonotype has just a few counts. V is TRBV15 and J is TRBJ2-1, with D perhaps matching TRBD1 or TRBD2 (5 bases each). The CDR3 extends over 16 amino acids. Deletions cut 2 bases from V and 6 bases from J, with 17 bases between. Looked up from germline, CDR1 is LNHNV and CDR2 is YYDKDF (reference sequence). CDR3 protein: CATSRTGTPGVNEQFF. CDR3 nucleotide sequence: TGTGCCACCAGCAGAACCGGGACGCCTGGGGTCAATGAGCAGTTCTTC.

This chain connects TRBV15 to TRBJ2-4, with 9 bases fitting TRBD2. V lost 0 bases, J lost 6 bases, and 6 bases stayed unmatched. The CDR3 is made up of 16 amino acids. The germline V gene encodes CDR1 LNHNV and CDR2 YYDKDF (reference sequence). The CDR3 loop is CATSRDKREEGNIQYF. CDR3 nucleotide sequence: TGTGCCACCAGCAGAGATAAGCGGGAGGAGGGAAACATTCAGTACTTC.

This clonotype was seen a handful of times. The chain is built from TRBV18 and TRBJ1-1; TRBD1 agrees at 7 bases. Unmatched junction bases numbered 5, after V lost 6 bases and J lost 7 bases. The CDR3 has 12 residues. Germline CDR1 KGHSH, CDR2 LQKENI. In DNA, the CDR3 is TGTGCCAGCTCCCGGGACAGACATGAAGCTTTCTTT. Its translation: CASSRDRHEAFF.

The gene calls are TRBV7-9 and TRBJ2-1; possibly TRBD2 for D (6 bases). Germline V gene lookup returns CDR1 SEHNR and CDR2 FQNEAQ (reference sequence). The length of the CDR3 is 15 residues. V shed 3 bases and J shed 3 bases, with 12 bases lying between them. The CDR3 loop reads CASSLGGEGYNEQFF. The CDR3 DNA reads TGTGCCAGCAGCTTGGGGGGAGAGGGCTACAATGAGCAGTTCTTC.

There are a few counts of this clonotype. V is TRBV7-2 and J is TRBJ2-7; no clear D gene. V was cut by 2 bases and J by 2 bases, with 10 bases left in between. The germline gives CDR1 SGHTA, CDR2 FQGNSA. The CDR3 is made up of 14 amino acids. As DNA, the CDR3 is TGTGCCAGCAGCTTATTGCACGGACCCTACGAGCAGTACTTC. Residues: CASSLLHGPYEQYF.

This clonotype occurred once. The rearrangement uses TRBV4-2 and TRBJ2-3; the match to TRBD2 covers 14 bases. The length of the CDR3 is 21 residues. Trimming at V came to 1 base and at J to 4 bases, leaving 16 bases not matched to a gene. Germline-derived CDR1 and CDR2 are LGHNA and YNFKEQ. CDR3 residues: CASSQVSWGLAGEGEADTQYF. As DNA, the CDR3 is TGTGCCAGCAGCCAAGTCTCATGGGGACTAGCGGGAGAGGGAGAGGCAGATACGCAGTATTTT.

This chain joins TRBV27 and TRBJ2-7, with unresolved D. Trimming removed 3 bases at V and 4 bases at J, with 13 bases between. The germline gives CDR1 MNHEY, CDR2 SMNVEV (reference sequence). CDR3 size: 14 residues. The DNA of the CDR3 is TGTGCCAGCAGTTTGGGTCATTCTGGATACGAGCAGTACTTC. Residues: CASSLGHSGYEQYF.

This clonotype was detected a few times. J is TRBJ2-1 and V is TRBV20-1; 11 nucleotides agree with TRBD2. V lost 5 bases, J lost 6 bases, and 9 bases stayed unmatched. CDR1 and CDR2 (germline): DFQATT, SNEGSKA (reference sequence). This CDR3 has 15 residues. Here the CDR3 DNA reads TGCAGTGCTCCCCCACTAGCGGGAGTTGGCAATGAGCAGTTCTTC. Residues: CSAPPLAGVGNEQFF.

This clonotype appeared a few times. This chain connects TRBV24-1 to TRBJ1-1; the match to TRBD1 covers 7 bases. Germline lookup yields CDR1 KGHDR and CDR2 SFDVKD. This CDR3 is built from 11 residues. Unmatched junction bases numbered 8, after V lost 7 bases and J lost 13 bases. The CDR3: CATSSARGDFF. For the CDR3, the DNA is TGTGCCACCAGCTCGGCCAGGGGGGATTTCTTT.

Only a few counts were recorded for this clonotype. V gene TRBV9 combines with J gene TRBJ2-3; TRBD1 might be the D (6 bases). The CDR3 is 16 amino acids. Germline lookup yields CDR1 SGDLS and CDR2 YYNGEE. Trimming pared 1 base from V and 0 bases from J, leaving 12 bases between. CDR3: CASSVRGQPSTDTQYF. CDR3 nucleotides: TGTGCCAGCAGCGTAAGAGGACAGCCTAGCACAGATACGCAGTATTTT.

The chain has TRBV3-1 and TRBJ1-1; D is unresolved. Germline-derived CDR1 and CDR2 are LGHDT and YNNKEL (reference sequence). The CDR3 contains 14 residues. The V gene lost 8 bases and the J gene lost 5 bases, with 18 bases spanning the gap. CDR3 protein: CASFSSPKGTEAFF. The DNA of the CDR3 is TGTGCCAGCTTCAGTAGTCCGAAGGGTACTGAAGCTTTCTTT.

This clonotype was found many times. This sequence joins TRBV6-5 and TRBJ1-6, with D uncertain. The V end lost 2 bases, the J end lost 7 bases, and 9 bases lay between the germline ends. The CDR3 length is 14 residues. Germline lookup yields CDR1 MNHEY and CDR2 SVGAGI. Here the CDR3 reads CASSYRGRNSPLHF. DNA for the CDR3: TGTGCCAGCAGTTACAGAGGGCGGAATTCACCCCTCCACTTT.

This clonotype was detected only once. This chain joins TRBV30 and TRBJ2-5, with D possibly being TRBD1 (6 bases). Trimming cost V 0 bases and J 1 base, with 6 bases left between them. The CDR3 sequence is 13 residues long. Germline V lookup: CDR1 GTSNPN, CDR2 SVGIG (reference sequence). In nucleotides, the CDR3 is TGTGCCTGGAGTGTAGGGGGCCAAGAGACCCAGTACTTC. The encoded protein is CAWSVGGQETQYF.

This CDR3 reads CASSLQGGINQPQHF. CDR3 DNA sequence: TGTGCCAGCAGTTTACAAGGTGGGATAAATCAGCCCCAGCATTTT. V is TRBV12-3 or TRBV12-4 and J is TRBJ1-5; D remains ambiguous. The CDR3 spans 15 residues. Trimming cost V 2 bases and J 4 bases, with 12 bases left between them.

The rearrangement joins TRBV11-3 to TRBJ2-6, with D perhaps matching TRBD1 or TRBD2 (5 bases each). V lost 5 bases to trimming and J lost 1 base, with 15 bases between them. Per the germline V gene, CDR1 is SGHNT and CDR2 is YENEEA. The CDR3 is 17 amino acids. The CDR3 is CASSEGPGMSGANVLTF. DNA of the CDR3: TGTGCCAGCAGCGAGGGTCCAGGGATGTCTGGGGCCAACGTCCTGACTTTC.

This chain uses TRBV20-1 with TRBJ2-1; TRBD2 aligns across 12 bases. Germline lookup yields CDR1 DFQATT and CDR2 SNEGSKA (reference sequence). J lost 16 bases, V lost 8 bases, and 9 bases had no gene match. The CDR3 is 11 amino acids. Written as DNA, the CDR3 is TGCAGTCCGACTAGCGGGAGTGGGCATTTCTTC. The encoded protein is CSPTSGSGHFF.

This clonotype was counted between two and nine times. This chain uses TRBV6-5 with TRBJ1-2; D might be TRBD1 (6 bases). The germline V gene has CDR1 MNHEY and CDR2 SVGAGI. The CDR3 consists of 17 residues. V was cut by 6 bases and J by 4 bases, with 24 bases left in between. The DNA of the CDR3 is TGTGCCAGCAGCTATCCCCCGCCGAGGGGGGTGGCCTATGGCTACACCTTC. Amino acids: CASSYPPPRGVAYGYTF.

This clonotype was found a few times. J is TRBJ2-5 and V is TRBV20-1; 14 bases align to TRBD2. Germline V gene sequence: CDR1 DFQATT, CDR2 SNEGSKA (reference sequence). The CDR3 length is 16 residues. Germline trimming cut 2 bases from V and 4 bases from J; bases unmatched to any gene: 6. The CDR3 coding sequence is TGCAGTGCTAGAACGACTAGCGGGAGGGCCGGAGAGACCCAGTACTTC. This sequence encodes CSARTTSGRAGETQYF.

This clonotype was observed a few times. The gene calls are TRBV20-1 and TRBJ2-3, with 10 bases aligning to TRBD2. The V segment lost 5 bases and the J segment 3 bases; nucleotides outside the gene matches: 5. CDR1 and CDR2 (germline): DFQATT, SNEGSKA (reference sequence). CDR3 size: 14 residues. The CDR3, as DNA: TGCAGTGCTCCTTATAGCGGGAGGACAGATACGCAGTATTTT. Amino acid sequence: CSAPYSGRTDTQYF.

This clonotype was recorded a few times. The genes are TRBV7-2 and TRBJ2-7; the D is unclear. Deletions cut 1 base from V and 0 bases from J, with 4 bases between. Looked up from germline, CDR1 is SGHTA and CDR2 is FQGNSA. The CDR3 has 13 residues. In DNA form, the CDR3 reads TGTGCCAGCAGCTTAGGGTTCTCCTACGAGCAGTACTTC. Encoded protein: CASSLGFSYEQYF.

V and J are TRBV12-3 or TRBV12-4 and TRBJ1-1, with D possibly being TRBD1 (6 bases). V was shortened by 3 bases and J by 5 bases, with 19 bases between the two germline ends. The CDR3 is 16 amino acids. The CDR3 coding sequence is TGTGCCAGCAGTTTCATCCCCCTGGGGGGCCGGACTGAAGCTTTCTTT. Its translation: CASSFIPLGGRTEAFF.

This clonotype was seen a few times. The rearrangement links TRBV19 to TRBJ2-5; D unclear. Trimming removed 5 bases from V and 2 bases from J, with 9 bases in between. CDR3 size: 13 residues. From germline, CDR1 is LNHDA and CDR2 SQIVND (reference sequence). The DNA of the CDR3 is TGTGCCAGTAGTTACGGGCCTCAAGAGACCCAGTACTTC. Amino acid sequence: CASSYGPQETQYF.